These 21 T cell receptor beta chains originate from one sample sequenced in a study of cytotoxic CD8 clonotypes in ibrutinib-treated CLL. Measured with immunoSEQ multiplex PCR; TCRdb has only the in-frame clones, and not every one. The sample contains 40,000 to 55,000 clones, approximately 82% of which appear only once. The sequencing here drew on PBMCs, taken after 24 months of ibrutinib treatment. The receptors here all came from a human donor with chronic lymphocytic leukemia.

This chain joins TRBV28 and TRBJ2-3; 16 nucleotides match TRBD2. J lost 2 bases, V lost 4 bases, and 9 bases had no gene match. Germline V CDR1 and CDR2: MDHEN, SYDVKM. The CDR3 runs to 19 residues. CDR3: CASSSGTSGRGWTTDTQYF. The CDR3 nucleotides read TGTGCCAGCAGTTCCGGGACTAGCGGGAGGGGGTGGACCACAGATACGCAGTATTTT.

The rearrangement joins TRBV11-3 to TRBJ2-5; D is unclear. Germline V gene data show CDR1 as SGHNT and CDR2 as YENEEA. This CDR3 spans 14 amino acids. Trimming cost V 1 base and J 5 bases, with 11 bases left between them. DNA for the CDR3: TGTGCCAGCAGCTTAGGTTCCCAGGCGGAGACCCAGTACTTC. Encoded protein: CASSLGSQAETQYF.

The chain has TRBV27 and TRBJ1-1; 9 bases are shared with TRBD1. V lost 3 bases, J lost 5 bases, and 7 bases stayed unmatched. The CDR3 runs to 15 residues. Looked up from germline, CDR1 is MNHEY and CDR2 is SMNVEV (reference sequence). The CDR3 nucleotides read TGTGCCAGCAGTTTTGCGACAGGGGGAGGGACTGAAGCTTTCTTT. This sequence encodes CASSFATGGGTEAFF.

The rearrangement joins TRBV19 to TRBJ1-4; D is unresolved. Germline V lookup: CDR1 LNHDA, CDR2 SQIVND (reference sequence). The length of the CDR3 is 12 residues. Between the trimmed V and J ends, which lost 7 bases and 5 bases, there was a span of 8 bases. CDR3 in DNA: TGTGCCAGTACCCAAAACAATGAAAAACTGTTTTTT. Translated: CASTQNNEKLFF.

The gene calls are TRBV7-9 and TRBJ1-2, with D unresolved. The germline V gene encodes CDR1 SEHNR and CDR2 FQNEAQ (reference sequence). The CDR3 covers 13 residues. Trimming pared 5 bases from V and 6 bases from J, leaving 13 bases between. The CDR3 nucleotides read TGTGCCAGCAGCGTCCCGGTTGGGGATGGCTACACCTTC. Protein product: CASSVPVGDGYTF.

This clone was seen a single time. The chain employs TRBV5-1 and TRBJ2-1; D might be TRBD1 (5 bases). With 7 bases removed from V and 6 bases from J, the gap between germline ends came to 23 bases. The CDR3 runs 16 residues. Looked up from germline, CDR1 is SGHRS and CDR2 is YFSETQ. For the CDR3, the DNA is TGCGCCAGCTCCCAGGGTCCAACCCTAAGAGGCAATGAGCAGTTCTTC. Its translation: CASSQGPTLRGNEQFF. The variable domain in full, completed from reference TRBV5-1 and TRBJ2-1, reads KAGVTQTPRYLIKTRGQQVTLSCSPISGHRSVSWYQQTPGQGLQFLFEYFSETQRNKGNFPGRFSGRQFSNSRSEMNVSTLELGDSALYLCASSQGPTLRGNEQFFGPGTRLTVL.

The V gene is TRBV30, the J gene TRBJ1-5, with unresolved D. The germline gives CDR1 GTSNPN, CDR2 SVGIG (reference sequence). The CDR3 runs 14 residues. Trimming removed 2 bases from V and 4 bases from J, with 12 bases in between. The DNA for the CDR3 is TGTGCCTGGAGTAGTGGGCAGCTTAATCAGCCCCAGCATTTT. It specifies CAWSSGQLNQPQHF. Based on the CDR3 plus reference TRBV30 and TRBJ1-5, the full variable domain is SQTIHQWPATLVQPVGSPLSLECTVEGTSNPNLYWYRQAAGRGLQLLFYSVGIGQISSEVPQNLSASRPQDRQFILSSKKLLLSDSGFYLCAWSSGQLNQPQHFGDGTRLSIL.

The V and J genes are TRBV5-8 and TRBJ2-7; tentative D call: TRBD2 (5 bases). CDR1 is SGHTS, CDR2 YDEGEE, per germline. The CDR3 is made up of 13 amino acids. Trimming left V 3 bases short and J 3 bases short, with 10 bases between. The CDR3: CASSSTAVYEQYF. As DNA, the CDR3 is TGTGCCAGCAGCTCCACAGCGGTCTACGAGCAGTACTTC.

V usage is TRBV7-3 and J usage is TRBJ2-2; unclear D gene. Germline lookup yields CDR1 SGHTA and CDR2 FQGTGA. The CDR3 has 13 amino acids. The germline V and J ends were trimmed by 4 bases and 5 bases, with 8 bases remaining between them. Here the CDR3 DNA reads TGTGCCAGCAGCTCTACCCAAACCGGGGAGCTGTTTTTT. It encodes CASSSTQTGELFF.

The chain carries TRBV2 and TRBJ1-1, with unresolved D. The CDR3 loop spans 15 amino acids. V was shortened by 0 bases and J by 4 bases, with 12 bases between the two germline ends. From germline, CDR1 is SNHLY and CDR2 FYNNEI. DNA for the CDR3: TGTGCCAGCAGTGAAGCTCACCCCGAGGTCACTGAAGCTTTCTTT. This encodes CASSEAHPEVTEAFF.

The chain carries TRBV30 and TRBJ2-1; no firm D call. This CDR3 region has 12 residues. Trimming pared 8 bases from V and 1 base from J, leaving 9 bases between. Germline CDR1 is GTSNPN and CDR2 is SVGIG (reference sequence). This CDR3 is CALVVSYNEQFF. CDR3 sequence (DNA): TGTGCCCTAGTGGTTTCCTACAATGAGCAGTTCTTC.

This sequence joins TRBV6-5 and TRBJ2-7; maybe TRBD2 (6 bases). Trimming pared 7 bases from V and 6 bases from J, leaving 22 bases between. The CDR3 runs to 15 residues. Per the germline V gene, CDR1 is MNHEY and CDR2 is SVGAGI. CDR3 coding DNA: TGTGCCAGCAAAACCAACGGAGGGGCTACCGTCGAGCAGTACTTC. Translation: CASKTNGGATVEQYF.

The chain combines TRBV27 with TRBJ1-4, with 7 bases lining up with TRBD1. V lost 3 bases, J lost 2 bases, and 6 bases stayed unmatched. The CDR3 length is 16 residues. Germline loops: CDR1 MNHEY, CDR2 SMNVEV (reference sequence). In DNA, the CDR3 is TGTGCCAGCAGTTTGACAGGGAGGAGGACTAATGAAAAACTGTTTTTT. Translated, it gives CASSLTGRRTNEKLFF.

This clone has more than one count but fewer than ten. The V gene is TRBV7-9, the J gene TRBJ2-3; maybe TRBD2 (5 bases). The germline V gene encodes CDR1 SEHNR and CDR2 FQNEAQ (reference sequence). The CDR3 contains 12 residues. Deletions cut 6 bases from V and 9 bases from J, with 13 bases between. CDR3 sequence: CASSNQEVTQYF. The CDR3 region has the DNA TGTGCCAGCAGTAATCAGGAGGTAACGCAGTATTTT.

The CDR3 DNA follows: TGCAGCGTTGAACCGACAGGGGGCTATGGCTACACCTTC. Protein product: CSVEPTGGYGYTF. The chain uses TRBV29-1 and TRBJ1-2, with 9 bases identical to TRBD1. Trimming took 2 bases from V and 4 from J; bases not matched to a gene: 2. This CDR3 is 13 amino acids long. The germline V gene has CDR1 SQVTM and CDR2 ANQGSEA.

The CDR3 reads CASSPDRIYYEQYF. The CDR3 coding sequence is TGTGCCAGCTCACCCGACAGGATCTACTACGAGCAGTACTTC. The J gene is TRBJ2-7, the V gene TRBV18, with D perhaps TRBD1 (6 bases). Trimming took off 3 bases at V and 3 bases at J, with 12 bases between the two ends. There are 14 residues in the CDR3. The germline V gene has CDR1 KGHSH and CDR2 LQKENI.

The chain combines TRBV7-6 with TRBJ1-5; a possible D gene is TRBD1 (5 bases). Trimming removed 6 bases from V and 0 bases from J, with 12 bases in between. The CDR3 is 15 residues long. The germline V gene has CDR1 SGHVS and CDR2 FNYEAQ. CDR3 bases: TGTGCCAGCAGTCTTGGGACCTCTAGCAATCAGCCCCAGCATTTT. It yields the protein CASSLGTSSNQPQHF. The complete variable domain, with remaining parts taken from reference TRBV7-6 and TRBJ1-5, reads GAGVSQSPRYKVTKRGQDVALRCDPISGHVSLYWYRQALGQGPEFLTYFNYEAQQDKSGLPNDRFSAERPEGSISTLTIQRTEQRDSAMYRCASSLGTSSNQPQHFGDGTRLSIL.

The chain joins TRBV10-3 to TRBJ2-7; 9 nucleotides line up with TRBD1. Per the germline V gene, CDR1 is ENHRY and CDR2 is SYGVKD. J gave up 5 bases and V 2 bases, and 10 bases lay outside the gene matches. The length of the CDR3 is 16 residues. The DNA of the CDR3 is TGTGCCATCAGTGAGCCCCGGCGGGACAGGGTCCACGAGCAGTACTTC. It codes for CAISEPRRDRVHEQYF.

The chain carries TRBV28 and TRBJ2-5; 10 bases line up with TRBD1. The CDR3 is 16 residues long. Germline V lookup: CDR1 MDHEN, CDR2 SYDVKM. Unmatched junction bases numbered 3, after V lost 2 bases and J lost 0 bases. The CDR3 nucleotides read TGTGCCAGCAGTTTAGTGGGACAGGGGTACCAAGAGACCCAGTACTTC. Its protein is CASSLVGQGYQETQYF.

This rearrangement joins TRBV4-2 to TRBJ2-4; 9 positions match TRBD1. The CDR3 has 14 residues. V trimming: 0 bases; J trimming: 7 bases; junction bases outside the gene matches: 1. In germline, CDR1 is LGHNA, CDR2 YNFKEQ. The CDR3 sequence: CASSQETGGNIQYF. In DNA, the CDR3 is TGTGCCAGCAGCCAAGAAACAGGGGGCAACATTCAGTACTTC.

In DNA, the CDR3 is TGTGCCAGCAGCTCCCCTTCTAGCGGGAGAGATGAGCAGTTCTTC. As protein: CASSSPSSGRDEQFF. V usage is TRBV7-9 and J usage is TRBJ2-1; 10 positions agree with TRBD2. J lost 8 bases, V lost 4 bases, and 8 bases had no gene match. The CDR3 is 15 residues long. In germline, CDR1 is SEHNR, CDR2 FQNEAQ (reference sequence).